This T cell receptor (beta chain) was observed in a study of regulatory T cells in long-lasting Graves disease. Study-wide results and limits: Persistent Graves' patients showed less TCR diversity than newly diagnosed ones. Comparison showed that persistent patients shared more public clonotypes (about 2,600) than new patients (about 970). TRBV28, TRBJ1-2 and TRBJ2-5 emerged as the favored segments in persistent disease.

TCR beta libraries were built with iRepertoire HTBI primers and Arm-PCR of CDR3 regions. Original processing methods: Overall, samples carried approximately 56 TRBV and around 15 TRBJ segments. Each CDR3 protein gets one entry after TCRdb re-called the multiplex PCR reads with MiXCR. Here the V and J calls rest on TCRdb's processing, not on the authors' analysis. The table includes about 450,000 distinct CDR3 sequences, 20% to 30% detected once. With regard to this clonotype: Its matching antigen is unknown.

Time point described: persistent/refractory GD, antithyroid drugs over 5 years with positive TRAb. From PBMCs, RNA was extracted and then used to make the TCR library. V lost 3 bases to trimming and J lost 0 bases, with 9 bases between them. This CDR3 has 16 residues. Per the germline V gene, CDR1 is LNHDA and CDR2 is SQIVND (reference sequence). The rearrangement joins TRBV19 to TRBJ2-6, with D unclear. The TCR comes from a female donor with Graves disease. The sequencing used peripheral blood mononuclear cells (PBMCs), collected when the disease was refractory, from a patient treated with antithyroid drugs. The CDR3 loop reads CASSIATTSGANVLTF. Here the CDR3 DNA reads TGTGCCAGTAGTATCGCTACTACCTCTGGGGCCAACGTCCTGACTTTC. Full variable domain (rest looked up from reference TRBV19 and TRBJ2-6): DGGITQSPKYLFRKEGQNVTLSCEQNLNHDAMYWYRQDPGQGLRLIYYSQIVNDFQKGDIAEGYSVSREKKESFPLTVTSAQKNPTAFYLCASSIATTSGANVLTFGAGSRLTVL.